This record covers a single T cell receptor beta chain. This entry belongs to a study of blood T cell repertoires in COVID-19. Study as a whole: Donors in the United States, Italy and Spain gave samples during acute or convalescent COVID-19.

Measured with immunoSEQ multiplex PCR; TCRdb has only the in-frame clones, and not every one. Among 100,000 or so clones listed, about 85% were seen once. CDR3 length equals 11 residues. The germline CDR1 and CDR2 sequences are SQVTM and ANQGSEA. Between the trimmed V and J ends, which lost 6 bases and 6 bases, there was a span of 11 bases. This TCR derives from a man aged 50 or older with active COVID-19. The source material was peripheral blood. The chain uses TRBV29-1 and TRBJ1-2; D possibly corresponds to TRBD1 (5 bases). The DNA of the CDR3 is TGCAGCGTCGAATCGGGGGATGGCTACACCTTC. Encoded protein: CSVESGDGYTF.